This entry concerns a single TCR beta chain. As yet, its antigen is unknown. The data are from a study of T cell responses to AZD1222 COVID-19 vaccine. Study-wide findings and caveats: Donors skewed white British and female; clonal diversity was possibly underestimated. Unmutated variant regions are reportedly the target of nearly half of TCRs that are spike-specific. In all cases, repertoires were sampled only after the peak T cell response.

Sequenced by immunoSEQ multiplex PCR; TCRdb stores in-frame clones only, minus some. Of roughly 140,000 clones in the sample, 92% were seen once. CDR3 length: 14 residues. Trimming at V came to 5 bases and at J to 7 bases, leaving 7 bases not matched to a gene. Germline lookup yields CDR1 SEHNR and CDR2 FQNEAQ (reference sequence). V usage is TRBV7-9 and J usage is TRBJ1-3; TRBD1 matches at 8 bases. The clonotype comes from an adult in good health. Specimen: peripheral blood, collected on day 0 of AZD1222 vaccination. The CDR3 nucleotides read TGTGCCAGCAGCGTACAGGGGGGAACGAACACCATATATTTT. Amino acids: CASSVQGGTNTIYF.